What follows are 18 T cell receptor beta chains derived from one specimen sequenced in a study of cytomegalovirus exposure and HLA in healthy donors. The PCR employed 60 Vbeta primers together with 13 Jbeta primers. Here immunoSEQ multiplex PCR was the method, and the copy in TCRdb shows in-frame clones only, minus some. This table has more than 150,000 clones, 70% to 85% appearing once. Sequencing input: PBMCs. These receptors originate from a male donor in good health and CMV-seronegative.

The chain recombines TRBV7-7 with TRBJ2-1; 8 bases are shared with TRBD2. CDR1 is SSHAT and CDR2 is FNYEAQ in the germline V gene (reference sequence). The trim removed 5 bases at V and 4 bases at J, leaving 10 bases unmatched. The CDR3 is 16 residues long. CDR3: CASSANLAGGYNEQFF. The CDR3 DNA reads as TGTGCCAGCAGCGCGAATCTAGCGGGCGGATACAATGAGCAGTTCTTC.

The genes are TRBV7-9 and TRBJ2-1, with 10 bases identical to TRBD2. Germline CDR1 SEHNR, CDR2 FQNEAQ (reference sequence). This CDR3 comprises 13 residues. Trimming removed 2 bases from V and 10 bases from J; junction bases left unmatched: 2. CDR3 sequence: CASSLQRGGEQFF. The CDR3, as DNA: TGTGCCAGCAGCTTACAGCGGGGGGGCGAGCAGTTCTTC.

This chain links TRBV2 with TRBJ2-5, with a weak D call TRBD2 (6 bases). The CDR3 sequence is 14 residues long. In germline, CDR1 is SNHLY, CDR2 FYNNEI. V lost 5 bases and J lost 1, with 11 bases in between. The CDR3 protein is CASSYLGGQETQYF. CDR3 bases: TGTGCCAGCAGTTACTTGGGGGGCCAAGAGACCCAGTACTTC.

The chain recombines TRBV4-3 with TRBJ2-4; TRBD1 might be the D (5 bases). The CDR3 covers 15 residues. V shed 3 bases and J shed 0 bases, with 9 bases lying between them. Looked up from germline, CDR1 is LGHNA and CDR2 is YSLEER. DNA of the CDR3: TGCGCCAGCAGCCACTCGACAGAAGCCAAAAACATTCAGTACTTC. Translation: CASSHSTEAKNIQYF.

The chain is built from TRBV9 and TRBJ2-7; D might be TRBD2 (5 bases). There are 15 residues in the CDR3. Trimming cost V 0 bases and J 7 bases, with 17 bases left between them. CDR1 is SGDLS, CDR2 YYNGEE, per germline. The CDR3 DNA is TGTGCCAGCAGCGTAGAGTCAATATTTACGGGGGAGCAGTACTTC. Translating it yields CASSVESIFTGEQYF.

The CDR3 sequence is CASSVASGRPDEQYF. The DNA for the CDR3 is TGTGCCAGCAGCGTAGCTAGCGGGAGGCCGGACGAGCAGTACTTC. The gene calls are TRBV9 and TRBJ2-7; TRBD2 aligns across 11 bases. The J segment lost 5 bases and the V segment lost 0 bases, leaving 4 bases of the junction unmatched. Germline loops: CDR1 SGDLS, CDR2 YYNGEE. The CDR3 totals 15 residues.

Only a few counts were recorded for this clone. The rearrangement joins TRBV28 to TRBJ1-5; TRBD1 matches at 11 bases. Germline V CDR1 and CDR2: MDHEN, SYDVKM. V was pared by 6 bases and J by 6 bases, with 4 bases of the junction left unmatched. This CDR3 has 14 residues. CDR3 in amino acids: CASSRTGGLQPQHF. The CDR3 DNA is TGTGCCAGCAGCCGGACAGGGGGCCTTCAGCCCCAGCATTTT.

The gene calls are TRBV29-1 and TRBJ1-4, with D tentatively TRBD1 (5 bases). Germline CDR1 SQVTM, CDR2 ANQGSEA. Trimming pared 5 bases from V and 5 bases from J, leaving 15 bases between. The CDR3 contains 14 residues. DNA of the CDR3: TGCAGCGTTTCACTCGGGGGTCAGAATGAAAAACTGTTTTTT. Residues: CSVSLGGQNEKLFF.

This clone was observed a few times. J is TRBJ1-4 and V is TRBV6-5, with TRBD1 matching 7 bases. Germline loops: CDR1 MNHEY, CDR2 SVGAGI. V lost 7 bases and J lost 8; bases outside the gene matches: 10. The CDR3 consists of 14 residues. The CDR3 sequence is CASIPGAGGEKLFF. The CDR3, as DNA: TGTGCCAGCATACCTGGGGCAGGGGGAGAAAAACTGTTTTTT.

As DNA, the CDR3 is TGTGCCAGCTCCCAACAGGGGGCCAACTATGGCTACACCTTC. Protein: CASSQQGANYGYTF. This sequence joins TRBV18 and TRBJ1-2; 9 nucleotides match TRBD1. With V trimmed by 6 bases and J by 2 bases, 4 bases remained unmatched. The CDR3 is 14 amino acids. Germline loops: CDR1 KGHSH, CDR2 LQKENI.

As for this clone: At one end, the junction sequence differs from germline, possibly due to a read error. The V gene is TRBV4-2, the J gene TRBJ2-2; 7 nucleotides agree with TRBD2. The CDR3 spans 16 residues. Germline V gene lookup returns CDR1 LGHNA and CDR2 YNFKEQ. The CDR3 bases are TGTACCAGCAGCCAAGATTCCTACGGGGGGAGCGGGGAGCTGTTTTTT. This encodes CTSSQDSYGGSGELFF.

This clone has a handful of counts. The CDR3 loop reads CAWSLTGAHGYTF. The CDR3 DNA follows: TGTGCCTGGAGTCTAACAGGGGCTCACGGCTACACCTTC. The chain links TRBV30 to TRBJ1-2; 7 nucleotides line up with TRBD1. J gave up 8 bases and V 2 bases, and 8 bases lay outside the gene matches. The germline gives CDR1 GTSNPN, CDR2 SVGIG (reference sequence). The CDR3 is made up of 13 amino acids.

The chain couples TRBV10-1 to TRBJ2-2; TRBD2 matches 8 bases. This CDR3 has 17 residues. Germline V CDR1 and CDR2: WNHNN, SYGVQD (reference sequence). V shed 6 bases, J shed 6 bases, and the junction held 15 bases outside the gene matches. CDR3 in DNA: TGCGCCAGCAGAAGGACGAAAGCGGGAGTGGTCGCCGGGGAGCTGTTTTTT. Translating gives CASRRTKAGVVAGELFF.

This clone was seen only a few times. The chain employs TRBV5-1 and TRBJ2-7; 7 nucleotides agree with TRBD2. Germline V gene lookup returns CDR1 SGHRS and CDR2 YFSETQ. The CDR3 runs 13 residues. Germline trimming cut 4 bases from V and 7 bases from J; bases unmatched to any gene: 8. In DNA form, the CDR3 reads TGCGCCAGCAGCCCGACCGGGGGGTGGGAGCAGTACTTC. This sequence encodes CASSPTGGWEQYF.

This clone was found once. The rearrangement uses TRBV7-2 and TRBJ1-4, with D tentatively TRBD1 (5 bases). Trimming removed 5 bases from V and 3 bases from J, with 13 bases in between. The CDR3 covers 15 residues. The germline V gene has CDR1 SGHTA and CDR2 FQGNSA. CDR3 coding DNA: TGTGCCAGCAGCATCAGGGTATCAGCTAATGAAAAACTGTTTTTT. This codes for CASSIRVSANEKLFF.

The V call is TRBV6-1, the J call TRBJ2-5; a weak D match, TRBD1 (6 bases). The end of the DNA fits TRBJ2-7 better, so the J call may be wrong. The CDR3 sequence is 12 residues long. The germline V gene encodes CDR1 MNHNS and CDR2 SASEGT. CDR3 bases: TGTGCCACCCATCCCAGGGGCTCCGAGCAGTACTTC. This sequence encodes CATHPRGSEQYF.

The chain carries TRBV5-8 and TRBJ2-7; possible D gene TRBD1, 6 bases. V lost 4 bases and J 0 bases, leaving 14 bases between the germline ends. The CDR3 is 15 amino acids. Germline CDR1 reads SGHTS; CDR2 reads YDEGEE. This CDR3 reads CASSPSGTRSYEQYF. The CDR3, as DNA: TGTGCCAGCAGCCCATCCGGGACACGCTCCTACGAGCAGTACTTC.

CDR3 nucleotide sequence: TGTGCCAGTAGAGAGACTAGCGGGGGGGAGACCCAGTACTTC. Translated: CASRETSGGETQYF. This chain joins TRBV19 and TRBJ2-5; TRBD2 agrees at 13 bases. The CDR3 extends over 14 amino acids. CDR1 is LNHDA and CDR2 is SQIVND in the germline V gene (reference sequence). Trimming at V came to 6 bases and at J to 5 bases, leaving 3 bases not matched to a gene.